What follows are 32 T cell receptor beta chains derived from one specimen sequenced in a study of monozygotic twins with inflammatory bowel disease. One entry per CDR3 protein, without DNA, is what TCRdb gives after re-calling the 5' RACE reads. The sample holds more than 120,000 distinct CDR3 sequences. Sequenced material: blood. All receptors derive from a human donor with ulcerative colitis or Crohn's disease, or a healthy co-twin of an affected twin (not recorded which).

This chain links TRBV4-3 with TRBJ2-3; TCRdb names TRBD1, which stays unverified in the absence of DNA. CDR1 is LGHNA and CDR2 is YSLEER in the germline V gene. The CDR3 contains 14 residues. The CDR3 protein is CASSHGGAADTQYF.

The chain is built from TRBV5-1 and TRBJ2-7; TCRdb designates TRBD1, a call that cannot be tested without DNA. CDR1 is SGHRS and CDR2 is YFSETQ in the germline V gene. The CDR3 sequence is 14 residues long. CDR3 sequence: CASSSLTGGAMQYF. Full variable domain (rest looked up from reference TRBV5-1 and TRBJ2-7): KAGVTQTPRYLIKTRGQQVTLSCSPISGHRSVSWYQQTPGQGLQFLFEYFSETQRNKGNFPGRFSGRQFSNSRSEMNVSTLELGDSALYLCASSSLTGGAMQYFGPGTRLTVT.

The chain is built from TRBV20-1 and TRBJ1-6; TCRdb's assignment of TRBD1 cannot be checked, as there is no DNA. The CDR3 has 15 residues. CDR1 DFQATT and CDR2 SNEGSKA come from the germline V gene (reference sequence). The CDR3 spells CSARDSRGARTPLHF.

The chain employs TRBV6-1 and TRBJ2-5; with no DNA, the TCRdb D assignment of TRBD1 cannot be verified. This CDR3 is 15 amino acids long. Germline V gene sequence: CDR1 MNHNS, CDR2 SASEGT. CDR3 sequence: CASCPAGGRSETQYF.

V is TRBV5-5 and J is TRBJ2-2; TCRdb proposes TRBD2, but this gene call is untestable without DNA. Per the germline V gene, CDR1 is SGHKS and CDR2 is YYEKEE (reference sequence). The CDR3 has 16 residues. The CDR3 here is CASSLWVGPNTGELFF. Variable domain in full (rest from reference TRBV5-5 and TRBJ2-2): DAGVTQSPTHLIKTRGQQVTLRCSPISGHKSVSWYQQVLGQGPQFIFQYYEKEERGRGNFPDRFSARQFPNYSSELNVNALLLGDSALYLCASSLWVGPNTGELFFGEGSRLTVL.

The chain joins TRBV20-1 to TRBJ1-1; absent DNA, TCRdb's TRBD1 call cannot be checked. The length of the CDR3 is 14 residues. Germline CDR1 DFQATT, CDR2 SNEGSKA (reference sequence). The CDR3 is CSASVRGLGTEAFF.

This CDR3 reads CASSLGVLNTGELFF. The chain has TRBV7-2 and TRBJ2-2. The CDR3 is 15 amino acids. CDR1 and CDR2 (germline): SGHTA, FQGNSA.

The CDR3 sequence is CASSLRRGDNPLFF. V usage is TRBV7-2 and J usage is TRBJ1-4; the TRBD1 assignment by TCRdb is unverifiable without DNA. The CDR3 contains 14 residues. From germline, CDR1 is SGHTA and CDR2 FQGNSA.

The chain couples TRBV5-1 to TRBJ2-3; TCRdb picks TRBD1, but there is no DNA to check that call. The CDR3 spans 14 residues. Per the germline V gene, CDR1 is SGHRS and CDR2 is YFSETQ. This CDR3 is CASSPGSAADTQYF.

V usage is TRBV20-1 and J usage is TRBJ2-7; TCRdb's D gene call, TRBD1, goes unchecked for lack of DNA. Germline V gives CDR1 DFQATT, CDR2 SNEGSKA (reference sequence). The CDR3 runs 16 residues. CDR3 amino acids: CSASVSRTGVDDEQYF.

The rearrangement joins TRBV20-1 to TRBJ1-5; TCRdb proposes TRBD1, but this gene call is untestable without DNA. The CDR3 covers 13 residues. CDR1 and CDR2 (germline): DFQATT, SNEGSKA (reference sequence). The CDR3 is CSARTGPSRPQHF.

The chain employs TRBV30 and TRBJ1-2. Germline V lookup: CDR1 GTSNPN, CDR2 SVGIG (reference sequence). The length of the CDR3 is 12 residues. CDR3: CAWSVQAGGYTF.

The chain carries TRBV7-9 and TRBJ1-5; TCRdb indicates TRBD1, and absent DNA this call remains unverified. The CDR3 spans 17 residues. CDR1 is SEHNR, CDR2 FQNEAQ, per germline (reference sequence). The CDR3 sequence is CASSLYGTGVLNQPQHF.

The chain combines TRBV7-8 with TRBJ1-4; TCRdb outputs TRBD1, but without DNA this stays unchecked. The CDR3 is 15 residues long. Per germline, CDR1 SGHVS and CDR2 FQNEAQ. CDR3 sequence: CASSFSGQGEEKLFF.

The chain couples TRBV7-9 to TRBJ1-2. The CDR3 consists of 13 residues. Germline CDR1 is SEHNR and CDR2 is FQNEAQ (reference sequence). The CDR3 is CASSLGSPTGYTF.

This sequence joins TRBV10-3 and TRBJ1-2. The CDR3 is 15 residues long. In germline, CDR1 is ENHRY, CDR2 SYGVKD. The CDR3 sequence is CAISEEGPRGYGYTF.

CDR3 in amino acids: CSARDPATGDSYEQYF. V usage is TRBV20-1 and J usage is TRBJ2-7; TCRdb proposes TRBD1, but this gene call is untestable without DNA. Germline lookup yields CDR1 DFQATT and CDR2 SNEGSKA (reference sequence). The CDR3 has 16 amino acids.

The V and J genes are TRBV7-2 and TRBJ1-2. This CDR3 has 13 residues. Germline CDR1 is SGHTA and CDR2 is FQGNSA. CDR3 protein: CASSGGQGRGYTF.

This rearrangement joins TRBV12-3 or TRBV12-4 to TRBJ2-4. CDR3 length: 14 residues. The CDR3 sequence is CASSPSMVKNIQYF.

J is TRBJ1-4 and V is TRBV3-1. This CDR3 has 15 residues. Germline CDR1 LGHDT, CDR2 YNNKEL (reference sequence). CDR3 residues: CASSPRQILGEKLFF.

The chain carries TRBV5-5 and TRBJ2-5; there is no DNA to check the TCRdb D call of TRBD1. This CDR3 is built from 17 residues. Looked up from germline, CDR1 is SGHKS and CDR2 is YYEKEE (reference sequence). CDR3 residues: CASSSILQTGNQETQYF.

The J gene is TRBJ1-1, the V gene TRBV12-3 or TRBV12-4. This CDR3 contains 13 residues. The chain's CDR3 is CASRRLKNTEAFF.

The chain employs TRBV28 and TRBJ1-1. This CDR3 contains 22 residues. The V gene's germline CDR1 is MDHEN and CDR2 SYDVKM. CDR3 sequence reads: CASSLSLRSFGDPYLPNTEAFF. Full variable domain (rest looked up from reference TRBV28 and TRBJ1-1): DVKVTQSSRYLVKRTGEKVFLECVQDMDHENMFWYRQDPGLGLRLIYFSYDVKMKEKGDIPEGYSVSREKKERFSLILESASTNQTSMYLCASSLSLRSFGDPYLPNTEAFFGQGTRLTVV.

The gene calls are TRBV12-3 or TRBV12-4 and TRBJ2-7; TCRdb returns TRBD1, unconfirmable since there is no DNA. The CDR3 spans 16 residues. CDR3: CASSRSVWGHSYEQYF.

V and J are TRBV5-1 and TRBJ2-5; TCRdb's D gene call, TRBD1, goes unchecked for lack of DNA. The CDR3 is made up of 13 amino acids. CDR1 SGHRS and CDR2 YFSETQ come from the germline V gene. The CDR3 spells CASYETGGETQYF.

The rearrangement joins TRBV5-1 to TRBJ1-2; the D call from TCRdb, TRBD1, cannot be confirmed without DNA. The germline CDR1 and CDR2 sequences are SGHRS and YFSETQ. The length of the CDR3 is 14 residues. CDR3 sequence reads: CASSLAFEGNGYTF.

V usage is TRBV5-1 and J usage is TRBJ1-3; there is no DNA to check the TCRdb D call of TRBD1. CDR3 length: 15 amino acids. Germline CDR1 is SGHRS and CDR2 is YFSETQ. The CDR3 reads CASSVTGKVENTIYF.

The J gene is TRBJ1-1, the V gene TRBV7-2; lacking DNA, the TRBD1 call made by TCRdb goes unchecked. From germline, CDR1 is SGHTA and CDR2 FQGNSA. The CDR3 consists of 15 residues. The CDR3 sequence: CASSFNPGGNTEAFF.

CDR3 sequence reads: CASSPGVGEFEKLFF. The V call is TRBV11-2, the J call TRBJ1-4. The germline V gene has CDR1 SGHAT and CDR2 FQNNGV. The CDR3 is 15 residues long.

The chain joins TRBV7-2 to TRBJ2-3; TCRdb lists TRBD2, though no DNA is available to test this call. CDR3 size: 16 residues. Germline V lookup: CDR1 SGHTA, CDR2 FQGNSA. The CDR3 loop reads CASSLARGGSTDTQYF. The full variable domain, its missing parts supplied by reference TRBV7-2 and TRBJ2-3, is GAGVSQSPSNKVTEKGKDVELRCDPISGHTALYWYRQSLGQGLEFLIYFQGNSAPDKSGLPSDRFSAERTGGSVSTLTIQRTQQEDSAVYLCASSLARGGSTDTQYFGPGTRLTVL.

The CDR3 loop reads CASSQSPSGAGPGELFF. The chain recombines TRBV7-2 with TRBJ2-2; TCRdb names TRBD1, which stays unverified in the absence of DNA. This CDR3 has 17 residues. Germline V gives CDR1 SGHTA, CDR2 FQGNSA.

The rearrangement joins TRBV6-1 to TRBJ1-2. Germline V gives CDR1 MNHNS, CDR2 SASEGT. The CDR3 has 14 amino acids. CDR3: CASSDEGFDYGYTF.